This T cell receptor beta chain was retrieved from a study of cytomegalovirus exposure and HLA in healthy donors. Study-level background: Roughly 179 million T cells yielded 117 million unique TCR beta sequences, as an earlier analysis found. Regarding the study as a whole: Near-uniform donor sequencing depth was presumed by presence/absence analyses.

Germline assignment: CDR1 SEHNR and CDR2 FQNEAQ (reference sequence). The CDR3 runs to 15 residues. The germline V and J ends were trimmed by 3 bases and 7 bases, with 15 bases remaining between them. 60 Vbeta and 13 Jbeta primers were used in PCR. The data were produced by immunoSEQ multiplex PCR, yet TCRdb's version contains in-frame clones alone and is incomplete. In the table there are 150,000 to 200,000 clones, around 76% of which are singletons. Nominal health characterized the donors when sampled, though unrecorded immune exposures were likely. Turning to this clone: Its antigen is not known.

The chain recombines TRBV7-9 with TRBJ2-2, with TRBD2 as a possible D gene (6 bases). The specimen was PBMCs. The clonotype originates from a girl between 10 and 17 years old in good health and CMV-seropositive. CDR3 loop: CASSLNGGTGGELFF. For the CDR3, the DNA is TGTGCCAGCAGCTTGAACGGGGGTACGGGCGGGGAGCTGTTTTTT.